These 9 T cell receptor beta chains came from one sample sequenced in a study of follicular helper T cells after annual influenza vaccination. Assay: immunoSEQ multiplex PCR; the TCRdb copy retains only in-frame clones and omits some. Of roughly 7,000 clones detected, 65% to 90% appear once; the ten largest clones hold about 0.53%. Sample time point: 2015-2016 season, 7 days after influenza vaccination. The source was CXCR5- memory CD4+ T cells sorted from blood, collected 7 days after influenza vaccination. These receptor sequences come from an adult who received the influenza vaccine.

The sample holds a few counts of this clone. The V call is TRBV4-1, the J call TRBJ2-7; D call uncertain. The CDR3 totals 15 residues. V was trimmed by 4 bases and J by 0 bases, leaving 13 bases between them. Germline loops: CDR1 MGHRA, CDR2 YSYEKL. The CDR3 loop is CASSPNWVDSYEQYF. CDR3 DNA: TGCGCCAGCAGCCCAAACTGGGTCGACTCCTACGAGCAGTACTTC.

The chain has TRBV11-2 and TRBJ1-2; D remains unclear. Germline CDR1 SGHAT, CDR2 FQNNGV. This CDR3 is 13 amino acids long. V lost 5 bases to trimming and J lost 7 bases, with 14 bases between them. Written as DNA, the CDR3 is TGTGCCAGCAGCGACGACCGTTCTGTTGGCTACACCTTC. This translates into CASSDDRSVGYTF. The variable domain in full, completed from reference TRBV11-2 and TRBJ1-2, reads EAGVAQSPRYKIIEKRQSVAFWCNPISGHATLYWYQQILGQGPKLLIQFQNNGVVDDSQLPKDRFSAERLKGVDSTLKIQPAKLEDSAVYLCASSDDRSVGYTFGSGTRLTVV.

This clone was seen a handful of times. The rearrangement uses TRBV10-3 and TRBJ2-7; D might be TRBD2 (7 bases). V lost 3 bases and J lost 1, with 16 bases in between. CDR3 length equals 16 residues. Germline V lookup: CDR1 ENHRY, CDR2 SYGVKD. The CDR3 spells CAISDGGGGRSYEQYF. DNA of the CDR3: TGTGCCATCAGTGACGGGGGCGGGGGCCGATCCTACGAGCAGTACTTC.

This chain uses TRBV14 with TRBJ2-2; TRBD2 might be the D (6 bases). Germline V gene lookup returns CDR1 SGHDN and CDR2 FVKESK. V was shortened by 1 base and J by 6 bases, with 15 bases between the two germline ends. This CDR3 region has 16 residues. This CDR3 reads CASSQVKLGGPGELFF. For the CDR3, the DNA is TGTGCCAGCAGCCAAGTGAAATTAGGAGGGCCCGGGGAGCTGTTTTTT.

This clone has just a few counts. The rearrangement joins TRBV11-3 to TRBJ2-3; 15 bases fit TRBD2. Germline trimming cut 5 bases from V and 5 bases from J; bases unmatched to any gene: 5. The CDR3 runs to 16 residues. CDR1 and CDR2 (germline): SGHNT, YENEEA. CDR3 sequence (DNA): TGTGCCAGCAGCCCGGGACTAGCGGGGGGCAGAGATACGCAGTATTTT. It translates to CASSPGLAGGRDTQYF.

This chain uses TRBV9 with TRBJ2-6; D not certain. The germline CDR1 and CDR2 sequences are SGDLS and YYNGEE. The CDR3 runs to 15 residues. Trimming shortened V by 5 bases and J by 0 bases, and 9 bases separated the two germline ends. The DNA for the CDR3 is TGTGCCAGCAGGGGTATGAACTCTGGGGCCAACGTCCTGACTTTC. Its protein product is CASRGMNSGANVLTF.

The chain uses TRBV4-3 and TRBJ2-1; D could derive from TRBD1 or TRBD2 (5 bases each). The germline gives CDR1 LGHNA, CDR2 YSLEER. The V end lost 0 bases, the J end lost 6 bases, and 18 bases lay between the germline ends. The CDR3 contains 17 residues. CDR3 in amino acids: CASSQEAGWDGTNEQFF. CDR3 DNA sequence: TGCGCCAGCAGCCAAGAGGCGGGTTGGGATGGGACCAATGAGCAGTTCTTC.

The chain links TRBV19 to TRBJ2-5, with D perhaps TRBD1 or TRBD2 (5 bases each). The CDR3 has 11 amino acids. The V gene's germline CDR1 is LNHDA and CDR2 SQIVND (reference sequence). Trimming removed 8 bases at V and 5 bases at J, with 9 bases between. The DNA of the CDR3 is TGTGCCAGTGGGACGGGGGAGACCCAGTACTTC. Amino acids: CASGTGETQYF.

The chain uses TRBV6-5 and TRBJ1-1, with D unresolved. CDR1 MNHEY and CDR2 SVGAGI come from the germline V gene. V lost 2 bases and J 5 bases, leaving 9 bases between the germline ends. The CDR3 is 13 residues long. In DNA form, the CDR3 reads TGTGCCAGCAGTTACGAGAGAGGGACTGAAGCTTTCTTT. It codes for CASSYERGTEAFF.